This T cell receptor (beta chain) comes out of a study of T cell repertoires in cytomegalovirus infection. Remarks on this clonotype: Its matching antigen is unknown.

Germline CDR1 is LGHDT and CDR2 is YNNKEL (reference sequence). CDR3 length: 17 amino acids. V lost 4 bases and J lost 2; bases outside the gene matches: 13. TCRdb re-called the reads with MiXCR, one entry per CDR3 protein. The sample holds some 920,000 distinct CDR3 sequences, 31% seen once. This receptor was obtained from a human donor in good health (CMV status not recorded). Some clones in this sample may be carry-over from other donors' samples. This specimen consisted of cultured CD8+ T cells from PBMCs, obtained from culture after CMV antigen stimulation. The rearrangement links TRBV3-1 to TRBJ2-7, with 8 bases fitting TRBD2. The CDR3 nucleotides read TGTGCCAGCAGCCCTAGACTAGCGCACATGTCAACCTACGAGCAGTACTTC. It is translated as CASSPRLAHMSTYEQYF.